This T cell receptor beta chain was retrieved from a study of T cell repertoires in cytomegalovirus infection. Across the study: Selection of CMV epitopes for the study included recently identified HLA-C-restricted and well-studied HLA-B-restricted ones. Through public TCR beta signatures, both CMV infection and matching HLA type were indicated. Study results and limitations: The ex vivo response showed dominance by HLA-C-restricted CMV-specific TCR beta clonotypes.

Germline V gene sequence: CDR1 MNHEY, CDR2 SVGAGI. The CDR3 has 16 residues. The V and J ends lost 0 bases and 2 bases respectively, with 12 bases between them. TCRdb passed the reads through MiXCR, listing each CDR3 protein once. The profile covers 750,000 to 900,000 distinct CDR3 sequences, with just under 30% appearing a single time and around 13% taken by the ten largest. A remark on this clonotype: Its specificity is unknown.

The material was cultured CD8+ T cells from PBMCs, obtained from culture after CMV antigen stimulation. The TCR originated in a human donor in good health (CMV status not recorded). Some clones in this sample may be carry-over from other donors' samples. The chain joins TRBV6-5 to TRBJ2-3; D call uncertain. The CDR3 sequence is CASSYSGRHDTDTQYF. The CDR3 DNA follows: TGTGCCAGCAGTTACTCCGGACGGCACGACACAGATACGCAGTATTTT.